The 17 T cell receptor beta chains below come from one sample, sequenced in a study of blood T cell repertoires in COVID-19. Sequenced by immunoSEQ multiplex PCR; TCRdb stores in-frame clones only, minus some. The data show around 190,000 clones, over 75% seen once. Sequenced material: peripheral blood. These receptors were collected from a man aged 45 to 65 with COVID-19, enrolled during active disease.

This sequence joins TRBV7-3 and TRBJ2-2, with 7 bases lining up with TRBD2. Trimming took 1 base from V and 1 from J; bases not matched to a gene: 3. Germline V gene lookup returns CDR1 SGHTA and CDR2 FQGTGA. The CDR3 covers 16 residues. CDR3 sequence reads: CASSLRLAENTGELFF. The CDR3 nucleotides read TGTGCCAGCAGCTTAAGGCTAGCGGAGAACACCGGGGAGCTGTTTTTT.

The CDR3 DNA reads as TGTGCCAGCAGTTTAATGGGACTAGCGGGTGTCGAGCAGTACTTC. Its translation is CASSLMGLAGVEQYF. The chain employs TRBV27 and TRBJ2-7, with 12 bases matching TRBD2. The CDR3 totals 15 residues. After removal of 2 bases from V and 6 bases from J, the junction contained 5 bases not matched to a gene. In germline, CDR1 is MNHEY, CDR2 SMNVEV (reference sequence).

In its sample, this clone was seen a few times. The chain is built from TRBV25-1 and TRBJ1-3; the D gene is possibly TRBD1 (5 bases). Germline V gene sequence: CDR1 MGHDK, CDR2 SYGVNS. The V gene lost 5 bases and the J gene lost 6 bases, with 11 bases spanning the gap. The CDR3 sequence is 13 residues long. CDR3 nucleotides: TGTGCCAGCAGTCAAGCGGGGCTAAACACCATATATTTT. The encoded protein is CASSQAGLNTIYF.

The chain has TRBV29-1 and TRBJ2-1, with 13 bases fitting TRBD2. With V trimmed by 4 bases and J by 5 bases, 23 bases remained unmatched. The CDR3 sequence is 21 residues long. Looked up from germline, CDR1 is SQVTM and CDR2 is ANQGSEA. The CDR3 spells CSVGRRVRQDWTSGSNNEQFF. The CDR3 bases are TGCAGCGTTGGCCGGAGGGTCCGGCAGGACTGGACTAGCGGGAGCAACAATGAGCAGTTCTTC.

To note about this clone: Different DNA sequences within this sample yield the same CDR3. The rearrangement uses TRBV11-3 and TRBJ2-7; D perhaps matches TRBD2 (5 bases). The V end was cut by 4 bases, the J end by 5 bases, with 9 bases between. Germline V gene sequence: CDR1 SGHNT, CDR2 YENEEA. CDR3 length equals 12 residues. This CDR3 reads CASSSNGDEQYF. Written as DNA, the CDR3 is TGTGCCAGCAGCTCAAACGGGGACGAGCAGTACTTC.

V and J are TRBV15 and TRBJ2-1; TRBD2 matches 7 bases. The CDR3 runs to 13 residues. V shed 3 bases and J 14 bases; nucleotides not matched to a gene: 10. Germline CDR1 and CDR2: LNHNV and YYDKDF (reference sequence). The CDR3 coding sequence is TGTGCCACCAGCAGCCTTCTAGCGGACCCCAAGTTCTTC. Translation gives CATSSLLADPKFF.

V is TRBV6-5 and J is TRBJ2-1; 7 positions match TRBD1. Germline V CDR1 and CDR2: MNHEY, SVGAGI. After removal of 6 bases from V and 7 bases from J, the junction contained 9 bases not matched to a gene. This CDR3 has 14 residues. The CDR3 coding sequence is TGTGCCAGCAGCCCACCAACAGGGGATAATGAGCAGTTCTTC. This translates into CASSPPTGDNEQFF.

V usage is TRBV7-9 and J usage is TRBJ2-1; TRBD1 might be the D (5 bases). This CDR3 has 15 residues. Between the trimmed V and J ends, which lost 1 base and 7 bases, there was a span of 14 bases. The germline V gene has CDR1 SEHNR and CDR2 FQNEAQ (reference sequence). CDR3 nucleotides: TGTGCCAGCAGCTTAGATAGGACACCCTTGAATGAGCAGTTCTTC. Encoded protein: CASSLDRTPLNEQFF.

The CDR3 sequence is CASSLAGTDTQYF. Here the CDR3 DNA reads TGTGCCAGCAGCTTGGCGGGCACAGATACGCAGTATTTT. The V and J genes are TRBV5-6 and TRBJ2-3; no clear D. In germline, CDR1 is SGHDT, CDR2 YYEEEE. The CDR3 has 13 amino acids. V dropped 0 bases and J dropped 1 base, with 3 bases sitting between them. Full variable domain (missing parts from reference TRBV5-6 and TRBJ2-3): DAGVTQSPTHLIKTRGQQVTLRCSPKSGHDTVSWYQQALGQGPQFIFQYYEEEERQRGNFPDRFSGHQFPNYSSELNVNALLLGDSALYLCASSLAGTDTQYFGPGTRLTVL.

The chain has TRBV7-3 and TRBJ2-2; tentative D call: TRBD1 (6 bases). This CDR3 has 16 residues. Between the trimmed V and J ends, which lost 1 base and 1 base, there was a span of 10 bases. Germline V gene sequence: CDR1 SGHTA, CDR2 FQGTGA. The CDR3 reads CASSLSSGQNTGELFF. The CDR3 region has the DNA TGTGCCAGCAGCTTAAGTTCGGGACAGAACACCGGGGAGCTGTTTTTT. Combining the CDR3 with reference TRBV7-3 and TRBJ2-2 gives the whole variable domain GAGVSQTPSNKVTEKGKYVELRCDPISGHTALYWYRQSLGQGPEFLIYFQGTGAADDSGLPNDRFFAVRPEGSVSTLKIQRTERGDSAVYLCASSLSSGQNTGELFFGEGSRLTVL.

The chain couples TRBV9 to TRBJ1-1; 7 nucleotides line up with TRBD1. The germline gives CDR1 SGDLS, CDR2 YYNGEE. The CDR3 is made up of 15 amino acids. J lost 1 base, V lost 0 bases, and 3 bases had no gene match. CDR3 nucleotide sequence: TGTGCCAGCAGCGTAGTTGGGACAGCGAACACTGAAGCTTTCTTT. This translates into CASSVVGTANTEAFF.

A few counts support this clone. CDR3 DNA: TGCGCCAGCAGCACCCGGGATTCGAACACTGAAGCTTTCTTT. Translating it yields CASSTRDSNTEAFF. V usage is TRBV4-1 and J usage is TRBJ1-1, with D unresolved. The germline CDR1 and CDR2 sequences are MGHRA and YSYEKL. Trimming took off 5 bases at V and 1 base at J, with 11 bases between the two ends. This CDR3 comprises 14 residues.

V is TRBV20-1 and J is TRBJ2-1; TRBD2 matches 12 bases. J lost 6 bases, V lost 3 bases, and 6 bases had no gene match. The germline CDR1 and CDR2 sequences are DFQATT and SNEGSKA (reference sequence). The CDR3 runs 15 residues. The CDR3 DNA reads TGCAGTGCTAGTTCGGGGGGACTAGCGGGCAATGAGCAGTTCTTC. Translating it yields CSASSGGLAGNEQFF.

V gene TRBV2 combines with J gene TRBJ2-1; 9 bases match TRBD1. Germline V CDR1 and CDR2: SNHLY, FYNNEI. This CDR3 is built from 16 residues. V shed 2 bases, J shed 3 bases, and the junction held 5 bases outside the gene matches. Written as DNA, the CDR3 is TGTGCCAGCAGTGAATCGGGGACAGGGCTCTACAATGAGCAGTTCTTC. It codes for CASSESGTGLYNEQFF.

This clone occurred once. The chain employs TRBV9 and TRBJ2-3, with TRBD2 identical over 9 bases. The V segment lost 0 bases and the J segment 5 bases; nucleotides outside the gene matches: 1. Germline V gene lookup returns CDR1 SGDLS and CDR2 YYNGEE. The CDR3 extends over 14 amino acids. CDR3 coding DNA: TGTGCCAGCAGCGTAGGACTAGCGGAAGATACGCAGTATTTT. Translation: CASSVGLAEDTQYF.

The J gene is TRBJ1-5, the V gene TRBV30, with D possibly matching TRBD1 (5 bases). V lost 5 bases and J 6 bases, leaving 17 bases between the germline ends. The CDR3 contains 14 residues. CDR1 and CDR2 from the germline V gene are GTSNPN and SVGIG (reference sequence). The CDR3 spells CAWGPGFSAQPQHF. The DNA of the CDR3 is TGTGCCTGGGGCCCAGGGTTCTCGGCTCAGCCCCAGCATTTT.

The chain uses TRBV7-3 and TRBJ2-1, with D possibly TRBD1 on 6 matching bases. The V end was cut by 4 bases, the J end by 7 bases, with 20 bases between. The CDR3 has 16 residues. Germline CDR1 SGHTA, CDR2 FQGTGA. DNA for the CDR3: TGTGCCAGCAGCTCTATAAGCAGGGGCTTAGGGAATGAGCAGTTCTTC. This codes for CASSSISRGLGNEQFF.